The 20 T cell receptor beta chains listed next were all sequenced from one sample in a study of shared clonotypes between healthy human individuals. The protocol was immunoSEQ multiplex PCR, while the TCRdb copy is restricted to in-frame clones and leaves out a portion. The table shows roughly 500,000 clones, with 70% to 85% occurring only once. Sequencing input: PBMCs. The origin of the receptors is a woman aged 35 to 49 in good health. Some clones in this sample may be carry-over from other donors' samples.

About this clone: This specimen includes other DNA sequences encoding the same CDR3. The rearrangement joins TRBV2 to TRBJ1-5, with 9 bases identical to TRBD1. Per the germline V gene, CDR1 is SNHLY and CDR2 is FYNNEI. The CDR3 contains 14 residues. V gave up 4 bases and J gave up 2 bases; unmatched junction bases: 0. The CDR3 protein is CASSGTGGNQPQHF. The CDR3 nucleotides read TGTGCCAGCAGTGGGACAGGGGGCAATCAGCCCCAGCATTTT.

The CDR3 reads CASSLWTSGNDEQYF. In DNA, the CDR3 is TGTGCCAGCAGCTTATGGACTAGCGGGAACGACGAGCAGTACTTC. The chain has TRBV7-2 and TRBJ2-7, with TRBD2 identical over 12 bases. CDR3 length: 15 residues. Germline V CDR1 and CDR2: SGHTA, FQGNSA. V lost 2 bases, J lost 5 bases, and 4 bases stayed unmatched.

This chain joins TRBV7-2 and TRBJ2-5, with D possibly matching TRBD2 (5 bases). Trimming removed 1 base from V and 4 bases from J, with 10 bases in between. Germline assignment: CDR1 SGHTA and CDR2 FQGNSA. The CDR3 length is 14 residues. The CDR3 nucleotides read TGTGCCAGCAGCTTAGGAGGGTATCGAGAGACCCAGTACTTC. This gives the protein CASSLGGYRETQYF.

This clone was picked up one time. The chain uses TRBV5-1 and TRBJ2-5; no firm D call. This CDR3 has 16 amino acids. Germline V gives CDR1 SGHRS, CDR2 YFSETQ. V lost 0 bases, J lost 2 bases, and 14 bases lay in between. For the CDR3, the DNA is TGCGCCAGCAGCTTGGACCGCGGTTGGTCACAAGAGACCCAGTACTTC. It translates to CASSLDRGWSQETQYF.

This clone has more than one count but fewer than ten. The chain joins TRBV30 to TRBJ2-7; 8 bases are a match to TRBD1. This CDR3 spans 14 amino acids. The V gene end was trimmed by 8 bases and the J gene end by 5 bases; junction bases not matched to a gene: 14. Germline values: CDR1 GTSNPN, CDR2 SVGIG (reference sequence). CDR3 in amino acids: CALEMTGAKDEQYF. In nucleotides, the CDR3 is TGTGCCCTGGAGATGACAGGGGCAAAGGACGAGCAGTACTTC.

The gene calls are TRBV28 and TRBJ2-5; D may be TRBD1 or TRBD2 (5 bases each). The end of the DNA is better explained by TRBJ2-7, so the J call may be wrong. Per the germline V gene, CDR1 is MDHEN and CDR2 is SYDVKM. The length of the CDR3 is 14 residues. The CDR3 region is CASRGEGESYEQYF. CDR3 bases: TGTGCCAGCAGGGGGGAAGGGGAGTCCTACGAGCAGTACTTC.

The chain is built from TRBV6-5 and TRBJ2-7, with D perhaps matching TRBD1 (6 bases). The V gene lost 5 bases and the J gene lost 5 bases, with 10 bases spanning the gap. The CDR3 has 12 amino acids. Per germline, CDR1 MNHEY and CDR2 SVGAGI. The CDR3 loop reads CASSRGSHEQYF. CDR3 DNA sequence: TGTGCCAGCAGTAGGGGGTCCCACGAGCAGTACTTC.

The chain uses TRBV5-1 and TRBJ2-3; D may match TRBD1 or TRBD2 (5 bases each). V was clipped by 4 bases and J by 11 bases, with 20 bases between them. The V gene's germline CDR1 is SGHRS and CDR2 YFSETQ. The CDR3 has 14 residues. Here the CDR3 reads CASSRAGNLGEQYF. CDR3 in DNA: TGCGCCAGCAGCAGGGCGGGTAACCTGGGGGAGCAGTATTTT.

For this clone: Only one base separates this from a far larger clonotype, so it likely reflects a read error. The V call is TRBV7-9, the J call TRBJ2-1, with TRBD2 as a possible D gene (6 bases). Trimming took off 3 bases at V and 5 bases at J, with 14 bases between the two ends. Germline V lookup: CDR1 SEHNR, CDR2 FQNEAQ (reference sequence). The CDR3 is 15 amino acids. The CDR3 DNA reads TGTGCCAGCAGCTTCAGAACTAGCAGACACAATGAGCAGTTCTTC. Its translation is CASSFRTSRHNEQFF. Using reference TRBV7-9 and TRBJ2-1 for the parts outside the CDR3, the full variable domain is DTGVSQNPRHKITKRGQNVTFRCDPISEHNRLYWYRQTLGQGPEFLTYFQNEAQLEKSRLLSDRFSAERPKGSFSTLEIQRTEQGDSAMYLCASSFRTSRHNEQFFGPGTRLTVL.

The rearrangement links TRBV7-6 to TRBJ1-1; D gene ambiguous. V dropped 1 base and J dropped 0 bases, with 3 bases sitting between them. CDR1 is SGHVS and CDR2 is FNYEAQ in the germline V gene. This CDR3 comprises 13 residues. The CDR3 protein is CASSLDMNTEAFF. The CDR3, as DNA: TGTGCCAGCAGCTTAGACATGAACACTGAAGCTTTCTTT.

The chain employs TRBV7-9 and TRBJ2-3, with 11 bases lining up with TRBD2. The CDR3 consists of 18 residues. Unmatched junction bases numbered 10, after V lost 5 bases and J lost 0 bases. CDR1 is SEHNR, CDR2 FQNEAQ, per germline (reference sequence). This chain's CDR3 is CASSATSGDLSSTDTQYF. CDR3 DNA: TGTGCCAGCAGCGCGACTAGCGGGGATCTTTCTAGCACAGATACGCAGTATTTT.

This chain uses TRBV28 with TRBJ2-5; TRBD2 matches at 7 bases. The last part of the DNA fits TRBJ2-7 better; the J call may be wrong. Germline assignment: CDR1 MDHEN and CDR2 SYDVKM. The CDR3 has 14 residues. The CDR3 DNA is TGTGCCAGCATCCCCGCGGGAGTAAGCCGCGAGCAGTACTTC. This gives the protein CASIPAGVSREQYF.

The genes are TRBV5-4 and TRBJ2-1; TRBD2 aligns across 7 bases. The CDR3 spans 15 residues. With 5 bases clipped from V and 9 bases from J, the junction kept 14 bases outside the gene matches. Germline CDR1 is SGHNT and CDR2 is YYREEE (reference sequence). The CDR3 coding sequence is TGTGCCAGCAGAATTTGGGGGAGGGACGACGGTGAGCAGTTCTTC. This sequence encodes CASRIWGRDDGEQFF. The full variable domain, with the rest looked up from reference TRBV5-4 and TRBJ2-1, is ETGVTQSPTHLIKTRGQQVTLRCSSQSGHNTVSWYQQALGQGPQFIFQYYREEENGRGNFPPRFSGLQFPNYSSELNVNALELDDSALYLCASRIWGRDDGEQFFGPGTRLTVL.

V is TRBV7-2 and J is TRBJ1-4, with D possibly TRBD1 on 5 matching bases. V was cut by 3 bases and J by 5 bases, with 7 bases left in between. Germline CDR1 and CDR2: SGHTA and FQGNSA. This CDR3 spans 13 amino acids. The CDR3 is CASSFSGNEKLFF. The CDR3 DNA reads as TGTGCCAGCAGCTTTTCAGGGAATGAAAAACTGTTTTTT.

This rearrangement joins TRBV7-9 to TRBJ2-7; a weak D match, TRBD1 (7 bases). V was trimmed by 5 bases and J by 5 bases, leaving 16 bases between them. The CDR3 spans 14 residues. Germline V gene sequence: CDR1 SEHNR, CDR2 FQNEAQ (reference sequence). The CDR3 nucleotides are TGTGCCAGCAGCCCACCAGGGGGGTTGAACGAGCAGTACTTC. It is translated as CASSPPGGLNEQYF.

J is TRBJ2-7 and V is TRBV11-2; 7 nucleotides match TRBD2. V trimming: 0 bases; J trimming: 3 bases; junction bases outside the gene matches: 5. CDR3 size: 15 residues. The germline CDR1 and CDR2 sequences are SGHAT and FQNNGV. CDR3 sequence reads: CASSLDTGTNYEQYF. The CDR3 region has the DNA TGTGCCAGCAGCTTAGACACCGGGACTAACTACGAGCAGTACTTC.

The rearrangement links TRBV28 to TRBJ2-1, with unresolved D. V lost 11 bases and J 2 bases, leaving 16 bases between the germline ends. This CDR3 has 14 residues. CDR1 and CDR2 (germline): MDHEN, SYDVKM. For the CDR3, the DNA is TGTGCCCTCTCCGGTGGGGTGGCCTACAATGAGCAGTTCTTC. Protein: CALSGGVAYNEQFF.

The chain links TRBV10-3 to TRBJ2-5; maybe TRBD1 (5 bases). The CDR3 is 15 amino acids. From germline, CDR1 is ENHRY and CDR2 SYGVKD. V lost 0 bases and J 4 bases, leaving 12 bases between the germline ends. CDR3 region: CAISESQGVLETQYF. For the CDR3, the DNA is TGTGCCATCAGTGAGTCCCAAGGGGTACTAGAGACCCAGTACTTC.

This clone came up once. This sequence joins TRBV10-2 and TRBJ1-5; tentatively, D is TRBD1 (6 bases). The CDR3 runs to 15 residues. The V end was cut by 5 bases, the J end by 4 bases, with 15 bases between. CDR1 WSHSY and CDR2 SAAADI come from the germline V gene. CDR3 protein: CASSLTGSANQPQHF. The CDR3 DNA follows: TGCGCCAGCAGTCTAACAGGGTCAGCGAATCAGCCCCAGCATTTT.

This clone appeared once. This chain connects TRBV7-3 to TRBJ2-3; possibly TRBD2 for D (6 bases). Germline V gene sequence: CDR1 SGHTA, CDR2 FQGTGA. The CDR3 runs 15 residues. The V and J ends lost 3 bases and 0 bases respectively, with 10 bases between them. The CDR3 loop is CASSFGTPSTDTQYF. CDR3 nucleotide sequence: TGTGCCAGCAGCTTTGGGACTCCTAGCACAGATACGCAGTATTTT. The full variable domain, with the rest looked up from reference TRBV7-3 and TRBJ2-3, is GAGVSQTPSNKVTEKGKYVELRCDPISGHTALYWYRQSLGQGPEFLIYFQGTGAADDSGLPNDRFFAVRPEGSVSTLKIQRTERGDSAVYLCASSFGTPSTDTQYFGPGTRLTVL.